This paragraph reports one T cell receptor beta chain. Its antigen is still unknown. Unique molecular identifiers were incorporated during preparation of the TCRbeta library. TCRdb itself ran the PCR reads through MiXCR, one entry per CDR3 protein. Among 480,000 or so distinct CDR3 sequences listed, about 10% were seen once. The entry originates in a study of T-cell reconstitution after alpha-beta-depleted transplantation in children. Study findings and constraints: Newly made T cells mostly supplied T-cell counts and diversity one year after transplant. Some patients owed their high day-60 TCRbeta diversity to surviving recipient T cells and thymic progenitors. Where alpha-beta T cells came from about two months after transplant was reportedly several hundred expanded graft clones.

Between the trimmed V and J ends, which lost 3 bases and 6 bases, there was a span of 14 bases. The CDR3 totals 14 residues. Per the germline V gene, CDR1 is MGHDK and CDR2 is SYGVNS. The TCR comes from a child aged 2 to 9 with inherited bone marrow failure, due to receive a stem cell transplant. The chain uses TRBV25-1 and TRBJ1-2; D call uncertain. The sample consisted of PBMCs, taken before TCRalphabeta/CD19-depleted stem cell transplant. Here the CDR3 reads CASSDSRGFHGYTF. CDR3 bases: TGTGCCAGCAGTGATTCCCGTGGGTTTCATGGCTACACCTTC.